A selection of T cell receptor beta chains follows, all from one sample in a study of beta chain features in type 1 diabetes. The data were produced by immunoSEQ multiplex PCR, yet TCRdb's version contains in-frame clones alone and is incomplete. The sample consists of some 220,000 clones, roughly a tenth of them appearing once. Sequencing was performed on central memory CD4+ T cells from blood. The source of these receptors is a man aged 18 to 30 in good health. Each CDR3 is given with its conserved first and last residue. Fields, in order: V gene, D gene, clone size, J gene, CDR3 protein, CDR3 DNA. D genes are given only for firm matches. Clone size is given for some rows only: seen once, a few or many times, or a class if the clone is expanded.

TRBV6-5	.	.	TRBJ2-1	CASSYGSATNEQFF	TGTGCCAGCAGTTACGGTTCAGCGACCAATGAGCAGTTCTTC
TRBV4-1	.	.	TRBJ2-7	CASSQGLSEGWSYEQYF	TGCGCCAGCAGCCAAGGGCTTTCGGAAGGCTGGTCCTACGAGCAGTACTTC
TRBV13	.	few	TRBJ2-3	CASSLRGRGTQYF	TGTGCCAGCAGCTTACGCGGTCGGGGTACGCAGTATTTT
TRBV30	.	.	TRBJ1-4	CAWRDSIYEKLFF	TGTGCCTGGAGGGACAGCATTTATGAAAAACTGTTTTTT
TRBV2	TRBD2	.	TRBJ2-7	CASHRSGGSYEQYF	TGTGCCAGTCATCGTAGCGGGGGTTCCTACGAGCAGTACTTC
TRBV7-7	.	.	TRBJ2-3	CASSLRGSTDTQYF	TGTGCTAGCAGCTTGCGCGGGAGCACAGATACGCAGTATTTT
TRBV30	.	few	TRBJ2-3	CAWTLGLGTDTQYF	TGTGCCTGGACTCTTGGACTGGGCACAGATACGCAGTATTTT
TRBV5-1	TRBD1	few	TRBJ1-4	CASSENTGGNEKLFF	TGCGCCAGCAGCGAGAATACAGGGGGTAATGAAAAACTGTTTTTT
TRBV30	.	few	TRBJ1-5	CAWSSGTRSNQPQHF	TGTGCCTGGAGTTCAGGCACTCGGAGCAATCAGCCCCAGCATTTT
TRBV29-1	TRBD2	few	TRBJ2-5	CSVEIFTSGRARETQYF	TGCAGCGTTGAGATTTTCACTAGCGGGAGGGCCAGGGAGACCCAGTACTTC
TRBV29-1	.	many	TRBJ2-5	CSVDDWGRTQETQYF	TGCAGCGTTGATGATTGGGGCAGGACCCAAGAGACCCAGTACTTC
TRBV5-1	.	.	TRBJ2-1	CASSGGSLYNEQFF	TGCGCCAGCAGCGGGGGTTCGCTCTACAATGAGCAGTTCTTC
TRBV7-9	TRBD2	.	TRBJ2-5	CASSLWREWETQYF	TGTGCCAGCAGCTTATGGCGGGAGTGGGAGACCCAGTACTTC
TRBV23-1	.	few	TRBJ1-3	CASLVSGNTIYF	TGCGCCAGCCTGGTCTCTGGAAACACCATATATTTT
TRBV18	TRBD1	many	TRBJ2-5	CASSPRAGQGAETQYF	TGTGCCAGCTCACCCCGAGCGGGACAGGGGGCAGAGACCCAGTACTTC
TRBV5-1	.	.	TRBJ2-1	CASSLSLSEQFF	TGCGCCAGCAGCTTGTCCTTGAGTGAGCAGTTCTTC